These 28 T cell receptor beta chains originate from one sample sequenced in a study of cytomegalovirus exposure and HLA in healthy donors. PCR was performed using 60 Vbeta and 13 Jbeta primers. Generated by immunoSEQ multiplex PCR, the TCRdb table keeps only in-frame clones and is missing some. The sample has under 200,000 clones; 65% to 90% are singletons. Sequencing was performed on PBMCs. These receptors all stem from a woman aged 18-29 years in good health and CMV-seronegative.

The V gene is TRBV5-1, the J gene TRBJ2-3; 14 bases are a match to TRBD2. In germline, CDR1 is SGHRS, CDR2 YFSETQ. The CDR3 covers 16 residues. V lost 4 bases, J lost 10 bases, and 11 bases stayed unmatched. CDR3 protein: CASSPPLGTSGSAQYF. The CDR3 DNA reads TGCGCCAGCAGCCCCCCTCTCGGGACTAGCGGGAGTGCGCAGTATTTT.

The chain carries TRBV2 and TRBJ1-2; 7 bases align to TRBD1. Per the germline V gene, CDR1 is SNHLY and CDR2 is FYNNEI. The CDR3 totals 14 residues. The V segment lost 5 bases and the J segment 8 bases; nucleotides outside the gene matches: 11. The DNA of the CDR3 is TGTGCCAGCAGTCGACAGGGAAGTACCTACGGCTACACCTTC. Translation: CASSRQGSTYGYTF.

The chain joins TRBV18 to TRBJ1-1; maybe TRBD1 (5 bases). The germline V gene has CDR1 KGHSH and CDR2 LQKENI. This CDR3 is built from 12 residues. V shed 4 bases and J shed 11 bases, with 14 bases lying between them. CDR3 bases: TGTGCCAGCTCACTCCGGGCCCAGGGTGCTTTCTTT. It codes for CASSLRAQGAFF.

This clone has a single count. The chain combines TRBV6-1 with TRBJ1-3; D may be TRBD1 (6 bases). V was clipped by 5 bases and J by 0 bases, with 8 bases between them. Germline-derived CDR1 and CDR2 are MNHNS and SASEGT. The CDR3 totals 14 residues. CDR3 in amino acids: CASSPQGSGNTIYF. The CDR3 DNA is TGTGCCAGCAGTCCACAGGGCTCTGGAAACACCATATATTTT.

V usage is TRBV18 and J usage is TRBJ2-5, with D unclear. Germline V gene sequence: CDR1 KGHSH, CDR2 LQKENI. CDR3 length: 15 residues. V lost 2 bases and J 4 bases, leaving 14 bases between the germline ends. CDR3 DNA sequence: TGTGCCAGCTCACCATTCACTACCCAATCAGAGACCCAGTACTTC. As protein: CASSPFTTQSETQYF.

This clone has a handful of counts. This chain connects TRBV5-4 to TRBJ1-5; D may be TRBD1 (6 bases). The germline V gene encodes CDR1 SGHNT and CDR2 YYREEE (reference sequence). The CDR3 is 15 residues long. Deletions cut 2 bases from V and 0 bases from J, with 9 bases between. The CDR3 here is CASSLQGDSNQPQHF. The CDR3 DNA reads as TGTGCCAGCAGCTTACAGGGAGATAGCAATCAGCCCCAGCATTTT.

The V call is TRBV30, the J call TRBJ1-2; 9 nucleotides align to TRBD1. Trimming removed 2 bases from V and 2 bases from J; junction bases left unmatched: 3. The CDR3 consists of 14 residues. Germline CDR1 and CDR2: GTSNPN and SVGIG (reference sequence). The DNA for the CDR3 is TGTGCCTGGAGTCTCGGACAGGGGAACTATGGCTACACCTTC. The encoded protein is CAWSLGQGNYGYTF.

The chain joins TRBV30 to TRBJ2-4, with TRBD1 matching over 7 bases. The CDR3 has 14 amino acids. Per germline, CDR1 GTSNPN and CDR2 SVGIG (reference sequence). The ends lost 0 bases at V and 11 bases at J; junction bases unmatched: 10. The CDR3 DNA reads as TGTGCCTGGAGTGTACAGGGGCCGCCCGTTCTTCAGTACTTC. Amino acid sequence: CAWSVQGPPVLQYF.

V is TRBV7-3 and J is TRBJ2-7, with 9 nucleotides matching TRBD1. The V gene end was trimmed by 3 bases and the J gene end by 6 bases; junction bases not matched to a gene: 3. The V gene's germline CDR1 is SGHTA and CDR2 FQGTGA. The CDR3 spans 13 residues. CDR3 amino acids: CASSFVTGGEQYF. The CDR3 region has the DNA TGTGCCAGCAGCTTTGTGACAGGGGGCGAGCAGTACTTC.

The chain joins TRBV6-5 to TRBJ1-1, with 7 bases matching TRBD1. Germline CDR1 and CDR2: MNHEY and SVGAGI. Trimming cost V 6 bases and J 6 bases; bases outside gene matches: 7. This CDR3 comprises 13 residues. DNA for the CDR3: TGTGCCAGCAGCTCGTTCGGGACAGCTGAAGCTTTCTTT. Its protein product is CASSSFGTAEAFF.

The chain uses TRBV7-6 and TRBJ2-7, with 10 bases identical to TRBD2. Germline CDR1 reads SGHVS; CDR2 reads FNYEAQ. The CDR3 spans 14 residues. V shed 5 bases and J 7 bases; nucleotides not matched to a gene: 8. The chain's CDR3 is CASSLSGGAGEQYF. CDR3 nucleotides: TGTGCCAGCAGCCTCAGCGGGGGGGCCGGGGAGCAGTACTTC.

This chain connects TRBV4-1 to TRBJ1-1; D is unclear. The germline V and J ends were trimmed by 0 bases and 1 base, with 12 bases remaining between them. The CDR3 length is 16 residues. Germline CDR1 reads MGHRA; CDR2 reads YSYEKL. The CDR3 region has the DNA TGCGCCAGCAGCCAAGATAACCCGACAACGAACACTGAAGCTTTCTTT. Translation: CASSQDNPTTNTEAFF.

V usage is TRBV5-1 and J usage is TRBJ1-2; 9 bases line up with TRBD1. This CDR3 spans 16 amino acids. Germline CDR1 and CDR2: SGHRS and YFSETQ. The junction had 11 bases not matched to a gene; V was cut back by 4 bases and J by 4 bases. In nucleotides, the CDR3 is TGCGCCAGCAGCCCCGGGACAGGGCGCTATAGCTATGGCTACACCTTC. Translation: CASSPGTGRYSYGYTF.

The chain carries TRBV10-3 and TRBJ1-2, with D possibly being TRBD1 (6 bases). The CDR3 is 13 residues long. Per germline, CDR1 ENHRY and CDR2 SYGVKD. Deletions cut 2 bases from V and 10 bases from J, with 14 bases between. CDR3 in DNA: TGTGCCATCAGTGAGGGGGGAGACAGGTTCTACACCTTC. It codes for CAISEGGDRFYTF.

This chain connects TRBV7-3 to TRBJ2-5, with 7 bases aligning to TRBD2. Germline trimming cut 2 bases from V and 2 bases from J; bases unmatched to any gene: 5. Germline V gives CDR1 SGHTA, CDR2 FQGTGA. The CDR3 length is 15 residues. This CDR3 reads CASSLLPSGQETQYF. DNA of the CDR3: TGTGCCAGCAGCTTACTCCCTAGCGGTCAAGAGACCCAGTACTTC.

The DNA for the CDR3 is TGCGCCAGCAGCTTGGTTACCGGTAGCACTGAAGCTTTCTTT. It codes for CASSLVTGSTEAFF. The V call is TRBV5-1, the J call TRBJ1-1; D is unresolved. The V end was cut by 0 bases, the J end by 4 bases, with 10 bases between. The CDR3 is made up of 14 amino acids. The germline CDR1 and CDR2 sequences are SGHRS and YFSETQ.

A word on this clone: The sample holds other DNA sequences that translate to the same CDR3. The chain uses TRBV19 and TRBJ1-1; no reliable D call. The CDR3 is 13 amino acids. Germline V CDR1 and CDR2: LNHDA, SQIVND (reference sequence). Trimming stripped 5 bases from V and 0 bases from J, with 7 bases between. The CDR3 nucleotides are TGTGCCAGTAGTCCCTCAGTGAACACTGAAGCTTTCTTT. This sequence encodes CASSPSVNTEAFF.

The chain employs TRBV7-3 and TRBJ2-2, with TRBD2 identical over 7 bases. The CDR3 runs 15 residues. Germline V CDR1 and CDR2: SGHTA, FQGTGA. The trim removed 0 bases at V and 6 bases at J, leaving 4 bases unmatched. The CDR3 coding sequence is TGTGCCAGCAGCTTAACCCCGGGAGGCCCCGGGGAGCTGTTTTTT. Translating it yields CASSLTPGGPGELFF.

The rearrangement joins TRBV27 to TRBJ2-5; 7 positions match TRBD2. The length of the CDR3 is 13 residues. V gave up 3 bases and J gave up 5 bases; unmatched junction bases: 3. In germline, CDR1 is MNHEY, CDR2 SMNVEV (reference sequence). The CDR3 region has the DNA TGTGCCAGCAGTTTTCGGGGGGATGAGACCCAGTACTTC. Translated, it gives CASSFRGDETQYF.

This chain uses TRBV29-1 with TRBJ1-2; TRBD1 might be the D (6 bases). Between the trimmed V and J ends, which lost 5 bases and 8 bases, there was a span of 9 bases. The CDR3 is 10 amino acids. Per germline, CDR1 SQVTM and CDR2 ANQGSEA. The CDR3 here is CSVRGTGYTF. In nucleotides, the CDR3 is TGCAGCGTTAGGGGGACCGGCTACACCTTC.

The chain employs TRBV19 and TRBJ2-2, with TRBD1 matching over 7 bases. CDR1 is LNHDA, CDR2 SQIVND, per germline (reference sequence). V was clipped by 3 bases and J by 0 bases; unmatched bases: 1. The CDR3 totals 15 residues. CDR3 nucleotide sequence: TGTGCCAGTAGTATGGGACAGCCGAACACCGGGGAGCTGTTTTTT. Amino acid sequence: CASSMGQPNTGELFF.

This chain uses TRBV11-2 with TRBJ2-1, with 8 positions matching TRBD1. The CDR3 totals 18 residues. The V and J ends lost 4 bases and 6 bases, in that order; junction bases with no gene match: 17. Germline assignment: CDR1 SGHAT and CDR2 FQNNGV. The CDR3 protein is CASSSLRPRRGRTNEQFF. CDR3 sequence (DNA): TGTGCCAGCAGCTCCCTTAGGCCCCGCAGGGGGCGGACCAATGAGCAGTTCTTC. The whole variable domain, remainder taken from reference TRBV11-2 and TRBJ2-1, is EAGVAQSPRYKIIEKRQSVAFWCNPISGHATLYWYQQILGQGPKLLIQFQNNGVVDDSQLPKDRFSAERLKGVDSTLKIQPAKLEDSAVYLCASSSLRPRRGRTNEQFFGPGTRLTVL.

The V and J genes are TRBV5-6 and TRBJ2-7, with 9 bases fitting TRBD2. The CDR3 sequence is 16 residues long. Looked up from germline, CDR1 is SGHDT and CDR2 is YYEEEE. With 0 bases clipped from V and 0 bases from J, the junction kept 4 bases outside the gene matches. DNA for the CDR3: TGTGCCAGCAGCTTGGTCGCGGGAGGGTCCTCCTACGAGCAGTACTTC. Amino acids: CASSLVAGGSSYEQYF. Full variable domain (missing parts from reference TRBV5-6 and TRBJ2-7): DAGVTQSPTHLIKTRGQQVTLRCSPKSGHDTVSWYQQALGQGPQFIFQYYEEEERQRGNFPDRFSGHQFPNYSSELNVNALLLGDSALYLCASSLVAGGSSYEQYFGPGTRLTVT.

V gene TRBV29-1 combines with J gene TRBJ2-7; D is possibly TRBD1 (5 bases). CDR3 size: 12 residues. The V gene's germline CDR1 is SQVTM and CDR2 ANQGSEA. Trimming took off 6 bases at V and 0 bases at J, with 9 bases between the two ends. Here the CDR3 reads CSVLRGSYEQYF. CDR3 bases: TGCAGCGTCCTAAGGGGCTCCTACGAGCAGTACTTC.

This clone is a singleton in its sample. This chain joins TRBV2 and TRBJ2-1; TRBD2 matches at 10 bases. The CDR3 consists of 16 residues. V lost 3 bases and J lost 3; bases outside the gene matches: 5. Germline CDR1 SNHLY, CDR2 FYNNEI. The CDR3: CASSDLASGSYNEQFF. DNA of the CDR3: TGTGCCAGCAGTGATTTGGCTAGCGGGAGCTACAATGAGCAGTTCTTC.

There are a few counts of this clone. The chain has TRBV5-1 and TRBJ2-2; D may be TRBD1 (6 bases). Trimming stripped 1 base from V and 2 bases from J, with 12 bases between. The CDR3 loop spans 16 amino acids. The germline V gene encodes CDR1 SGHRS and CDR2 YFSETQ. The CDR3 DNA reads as TGCGCCAGCAGCTTGTCGACAGGATCAAACACCGGGGAGCTGTTTTTT. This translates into CASSLSTGSNTGELFF.

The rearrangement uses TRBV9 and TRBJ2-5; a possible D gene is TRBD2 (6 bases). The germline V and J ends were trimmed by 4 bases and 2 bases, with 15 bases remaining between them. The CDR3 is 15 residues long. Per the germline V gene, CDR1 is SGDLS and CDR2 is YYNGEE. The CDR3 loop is CASSHQGLAQETQYF. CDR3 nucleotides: TGTGCCAGCAGCCATCAGGGACTTGCTCAAGAGACCCAGTACTTC.

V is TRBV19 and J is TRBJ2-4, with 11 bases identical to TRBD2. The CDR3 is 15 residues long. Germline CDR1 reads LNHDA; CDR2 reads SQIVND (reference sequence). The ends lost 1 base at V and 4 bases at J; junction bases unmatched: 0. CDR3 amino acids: CASSIVAGGKNIQYF. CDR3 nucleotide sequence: TGTGCCAGTAGTATAGTAGCGGGGGGGAAAAACATTCAGTACTTC.